Below, 12 T cell receptor beta chains from the same sample are listed, as sequenced in a study. Using its own MiXCR run on the 5' RACE reads, TCRdb lists one record per CDR3 protein. The sample includes roughly 40,000 distinct CDR3 sequences, approximately 19% of them seen just once. The material sequenced was naive CD4+ T cells sorted from a lymph node. The subset is: naive CD4+ T cells, CD4+CD45RA+CD25-. These receptors were obtained from a female donor with breast cancer.

This clonotype was detected many times. The chain employs TRBV24-1 and TRBJ2-3; D remains ambiguous. This CDR3 has 13 residues. The germline V gene encodes CDR1 KGHDR and CDR2 SFDVKD. V was clipped by 4 bases and J by 4 bases, with 8 bases between them. DNA of the CDR3: TGTGCCACCAGTGAGTCCGGCCCAGATACGCAGTATTTT. It yields the protein CATSESGPDTQYF.

In regard to this clonotype: Because the CDR3's place on the DNA is in doubt, the DNA is left out and the CDR3 is given as listed by TCRdb. The chain is built from TRBV12-3 or TRBV12-4 and TRBJ2-7; TRBD1, as called in the table, went unchecked against the DNA. 15 amino acids form the CDR3, both terminal residues included. CDR3 protein: CASSLGMGARYEQYF.

This rearrangement joins TRBV10-3 to TRBJ1-2; possibly TRBD1 for D (5 bases). The CDR3 contains 13 residues. Trimming cost V 4 bases and J 8 bases, with 14 bases left between them. Germline V CDR1 and CDR2: ENHRY, SYGVKD. The CDR3 sequence: CAISGQSSGGYTF. In DNA form, the CDR3 reads TGTGCCATCAGTGGACAGTCCTCGGGCGGCTACACCTTC.

By frequency in the sample, this clonotype is medium-sized (0.01 to 0.1%). The rearrangement links TRBV4-3 to TRBJ2-7; perhaps TRBD1 as D (6 bases). This CDR3 is built from 14 residues. The germline V and J ends were trimmed by 1 base and 7 bases, with 14 bases remaining between them. CDR1 and CDR2 from the germline V gene are LGHNA and YSLEER. DNA for the CDR3: TGCGCCAGCAGCCAAGGACCAGGGGTTGGAGAGCAGTACTTC. Translating it yields CASSQGPGVGEQYF.

J is TRBJ1-6 and V is TRBV5-1; the D gene is possibly TRBD1 (5 bases). The V end lost 3 bases, the J end lost 7 bases, and 17 bases lay between the germline ends. The germline V gene has CDR1 SGHRS and CDR2 YFSETQ. The CDR3 runs 16 residues. CDR3 loop: CASSSAPRARNSPLHF. The CDR3 DNA reads as TGCGCCAGCAGCTCCGCACCCAGGGCTAGAAATTCACCCCTCCACTTT.

Turning to this clonotype: Being one base from a much bigger clone, this may be a read error. The chain recombines TRBV7-3 with TRBJ1-2, with D perhaps TRBD1 (5 bases). Trimming stripped 10 bases from V and 3 bases from J, with 18 bases between. The CDR3 sequence is 14 residues long. The germline V gene has CDR1 SGHTA and CDR2 FQGTGA. The chain's CDR3 is CANTRATLYYGYTF. CDR3 in DNA: TGTGCCAACACCAGGGCCACCCTTTACTATGGCTACACCTTC.

This clonotype was seen ten or more times. This sequence joins TRBV27 and TRBJ1-5; D uncertain. Germline V gene sequence: CDR1 MNHEY, CDR2 SMNVEV (reference sequence). CDR3 length equals 13 residues. The ends were cut back, 8 bases at V and 0 bases at J, with 8 bases in the middle. CDR3 protein: CASGPYSNQPQHF. The CDR3 DNA reads as TGTGCCAGCGGCCCGTATAGCAATCAGCCCCAGCATTTT.

The chain combines TRBV19 with TRBJ1-2; 7 bases match TRBD1. The V gene's germline CDR1 is LNHDA and CDR2 SQIVND (reference sequence). This CDR3 has 13 amino acids. Trimming removed 4 bases from V and 10 bases from J; junction bases left unmatched: 9. CDR3 protein: CASSKGGGQPYTF. CDR3 sequence (DNA): TGTGCCAGTAGTAAAGGCGGGGGACAGCCCTACACCTTC.

A remark on this clonotype: A much larger clonotype is one base distant, so this may be a read error. The CDR3 region is CASSLRLADTRYF. The CDR3 nucleotides read TGCGCCAGCAGCTTGCGTCTAGCCGATACGCGGTATTTT. The rearrangement links TRBV5-1 to TRBJ2-3; TRBD2 is a possible D gene (5 bases). Germline V gene data show CDR1 as SGHRS and CDR2 as YFSETQ. This CDR3 region has 13 residues.

This clonotype was counted only a few times. The chain joins TRBV9 to TRBJ2-5, with TRBD2 matching 7 bases. The V gene end was trimmed by 0 bases and the J gene end by 2 bases; junction bases not matched to a gene: 7. The V gene's germline CDR1 is SGDLS and CDR2 YYNGEE. CDR3 size: 16 residues. CDR3 sequence (DNA): TGTGCCAGCAGCGTAGGTCGGGCTAGCGGACAAGAGACCCAGTACTTC. Its protein is CASSVGRASGQETQYF.

This clonotype occurred a few times. J is TRBJ2-1 and V is TRBV7-8; unclear D gene. V gave up 4 bases and J gave up 5 bases, with 15 bases separating them. This CDR3 is built from 15 residues. Germline V gene sequence: CDR1 SGHVS, CDR2 FQNEAQ. The CDR3 region is CASSSGALGDNEQFF. The CDR3 nucleotides read TGTGCCAGCAGCTCAGGTGCCTTAGGCGACAATGAGCAGTTCTTC.

This clonotype was picked up a small number of times. One end of the junction fails to match germline, which may point to a read error. This rearrangement joins TRBV6-6 to TRBJ1-1; maybe TRBD1 (5 bases). CDR1 and CDR2 (germline): MNHNY, SVGAGI (reference sequence). This CDR3 is built from 15 residues. CDR3 nucleotides: TGTGCCAGCAGTCTCTCCGGGACCAGGAACACCGAAGCTTTCTTT. This encodes CASSLSGTRNTEAFF.